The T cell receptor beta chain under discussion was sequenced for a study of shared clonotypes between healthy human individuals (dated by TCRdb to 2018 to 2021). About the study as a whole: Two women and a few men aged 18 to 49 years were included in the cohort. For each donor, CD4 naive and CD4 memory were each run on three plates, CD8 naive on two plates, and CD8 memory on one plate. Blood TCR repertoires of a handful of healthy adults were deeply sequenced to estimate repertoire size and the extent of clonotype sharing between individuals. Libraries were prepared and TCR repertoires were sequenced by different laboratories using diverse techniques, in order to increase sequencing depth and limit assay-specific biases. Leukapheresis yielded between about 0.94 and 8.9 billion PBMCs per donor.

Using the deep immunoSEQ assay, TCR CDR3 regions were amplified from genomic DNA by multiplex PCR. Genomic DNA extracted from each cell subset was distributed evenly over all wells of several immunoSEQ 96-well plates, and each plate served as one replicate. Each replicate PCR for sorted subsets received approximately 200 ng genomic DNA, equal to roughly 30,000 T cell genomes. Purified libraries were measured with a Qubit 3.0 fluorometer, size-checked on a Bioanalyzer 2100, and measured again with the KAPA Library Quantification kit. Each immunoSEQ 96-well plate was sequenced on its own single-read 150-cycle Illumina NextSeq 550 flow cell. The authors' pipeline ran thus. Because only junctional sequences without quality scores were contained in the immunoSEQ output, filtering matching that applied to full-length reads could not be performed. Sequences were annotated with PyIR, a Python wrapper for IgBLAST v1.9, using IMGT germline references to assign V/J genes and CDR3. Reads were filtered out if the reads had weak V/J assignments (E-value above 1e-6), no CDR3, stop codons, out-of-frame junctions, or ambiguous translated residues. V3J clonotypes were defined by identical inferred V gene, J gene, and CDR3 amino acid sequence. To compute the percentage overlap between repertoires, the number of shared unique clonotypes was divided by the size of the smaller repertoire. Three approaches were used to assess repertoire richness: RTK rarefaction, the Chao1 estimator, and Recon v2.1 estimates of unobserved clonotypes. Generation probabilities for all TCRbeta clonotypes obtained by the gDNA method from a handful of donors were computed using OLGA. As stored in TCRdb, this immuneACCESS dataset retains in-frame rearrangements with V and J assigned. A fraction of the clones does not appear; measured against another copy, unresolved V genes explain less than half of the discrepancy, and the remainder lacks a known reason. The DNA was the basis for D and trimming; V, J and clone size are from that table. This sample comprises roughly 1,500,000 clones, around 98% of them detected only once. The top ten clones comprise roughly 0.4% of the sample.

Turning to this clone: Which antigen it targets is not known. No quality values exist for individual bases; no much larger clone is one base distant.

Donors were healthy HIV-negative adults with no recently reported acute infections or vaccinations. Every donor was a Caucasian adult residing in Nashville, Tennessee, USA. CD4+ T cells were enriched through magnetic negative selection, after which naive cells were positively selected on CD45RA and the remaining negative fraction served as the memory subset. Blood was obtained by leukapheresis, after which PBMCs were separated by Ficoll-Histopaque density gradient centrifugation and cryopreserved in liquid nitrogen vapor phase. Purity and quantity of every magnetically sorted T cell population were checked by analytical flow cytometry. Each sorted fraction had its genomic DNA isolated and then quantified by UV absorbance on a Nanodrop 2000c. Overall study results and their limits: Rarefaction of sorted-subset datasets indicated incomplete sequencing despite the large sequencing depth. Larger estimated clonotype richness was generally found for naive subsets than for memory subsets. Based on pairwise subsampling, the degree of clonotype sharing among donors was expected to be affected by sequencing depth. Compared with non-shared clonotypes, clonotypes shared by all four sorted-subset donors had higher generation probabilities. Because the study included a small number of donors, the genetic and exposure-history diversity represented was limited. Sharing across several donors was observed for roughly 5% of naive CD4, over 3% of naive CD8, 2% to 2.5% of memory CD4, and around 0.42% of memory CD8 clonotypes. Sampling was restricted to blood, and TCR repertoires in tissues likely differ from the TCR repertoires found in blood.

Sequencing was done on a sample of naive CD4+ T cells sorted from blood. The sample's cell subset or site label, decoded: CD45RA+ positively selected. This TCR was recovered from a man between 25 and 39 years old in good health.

Read as DNA, the sequence is TGTGCCAGCAGCCAACTAGCGGGAGAACCCACAGATACGCAGTATTTT. Translation gives CASSQLAGEPTDTQYF. The sequence joins TRBV14 to TRBJ2-3, with 10 bases in between that match TRBD2. CDR1 and CDR2 (SGHDN, FVKESK) derive from the germline V gene. Unmatched junction bases come to 4, with V trimmed by 2 bases and J by 2 bases. The cysteine opens and the phenylalanine closes a CDR3 of 16 amino acids. The sequence is cut down to CDR3 DNA, 48 bases in frame from base 1.